This TCR beta chain came from a study of cytomegalovirus exposure and HLA in healthy donors. Across the study: An earlier analysis found some 100 million unique TCR beta sequences from about 190 million T cells. Broader study findings: The authors judged a highly shared variant cluster likely a sequencing artifact. The majority of CMV-associated TCR beta chains were reported as apparently HLA-restricted in a later analysis.

PCR involved 60 Vbeta and 13 Jbeta primers. Only in-frame clones appear in the TCRdb table, and some are missing; sequencing was by immunoSEQ multiplex PCR. This sample has 150,000 to 200,000 clones; about 82% occur once, and the top ten carry about 1.6%. The CDR3 runs 16 residues. Germline assignment: CDR1 SGHDN and CDR2 FVKESK. J lost 3 bases, V lost 8 bases, and 12 bases had no gene match. Details on this clone: Antigen specificity is unknown.

Though nominally healthy at sampling, donors likely had unrecorded immune exposures. The chain carries TRBV14 and TRBJ2-2; 7 nucleotides align to TRBD2. The material sequenced was PBMCs. This sequence was found in a man in his late teens or twenties in good health and CMV-seronegative. The CDR3 DNA follows: TGTGCCAGCTTGGGGAAGCTACGGGGGGACACCGGGGAGCTGTTTTTT. Translation: CASLGKLRGDTGELFF.